This T cell receptor (beta chain) was sequenced for a study of blood T cell repertoires in COVID-19. The J segment lost 0 bases and the V segment lost 3 bases, leaving 13 bases of the junction unmatched. From germline, CDR1 is LNHDA and CDR2 SQIVND (reference sequence). CDR3 length: 21 amino acids. The table came from immunoSEQ multiplex PCR; TCRdb's copy has only in-frame clones and leaves some out. The repertoire holds under 150,000 clones, with 80% to 90% as singletons. This receptor was obtained from a woman between 45 and 65 years old with acute or convalescent COVID-19. The chain joins TRBV19 to TRBJ2-1; TRBD2 matches 14 bases. The sequenced sample consisted of peripheral blood. This CDR3 reads CASSMTSGRALRRNSYNEQFF. Here the CDR3 DNA reads TGTGCCAGTAGTATGACTAGCGGGAGGGCTCTACGTAGAAACTCCTACAATGAGCAGTTCTTC.